This entry features one T cell receptor beta chain sequence. This clone was found once. The specificity of this receptor is unknown. Base quality data are lacking; no much larger clone is found one base away. This sample stems from a study of PD-L1 blockade in urothelial cancer (dated by TCRdb to 2017 to 2019). Study-level background: Every patient began therapy at some point between 2014 and 2015 and was given atezolizumab 1,200 mg intravenously every 3 weeks. Pretreatment blood TCR-seq was available for fewer than 30 patients, at least one posttreatment blood collection was obtained for around 25 patients, and tumor TCR-seq was available for around 25 patients. Durable clinical benefit was defined as progression-free survival longer than 6 months, and TCR features were also tested against progression-free and overall survival. In the same patients who had TCR sequencing, pretreatment tumors also underwent whole exome sequencing and RNA sequencing. Blood samples were analyzed 3 weeks after the start of treatment (second dose) and 6 weeks after the start of treatment. TCR sequencing covered pretreatment tumor samples and matched, serially collected peripheral blood taken before and after atezolizumab treatment. Blood samples gave median yields of around 150,000 T cells and 82,636 unique TCRs, along with a median clonality of about 0.084. An ECOG performance status of 0 or 1 was recorded for the patients, and 0 to 3 prior chemotherapy regimens had been received by the patients. Twenty-five of 29 patients were males with bladder-origin urothelial cancer, and about 60% of the 29 reported a prior smoking history. The study was an exploratory multi-omic analysis of somatic, immune and clinical correlates of response to PD-L1 blockade with atezolizumab in urothelial cancer. Durable clinical benefit was achieved by nine patients but not by the remaining 20. What the study reported, not specific to this receptor: Improved progression-free and overall survival was found to be associated with pretreatment peripheral blood TCR clonality below the median. Patients with durable benefit showed greater expansion of tumor-associated TCR clones in peripheral blood 3 weeks after starting treatment (n ≈ 21, p = 0.022). Because the sample size was small (n ≈ 29) and many exploratory analyses were performed, the results are intended to be hypothesis-generating.

Looking up the germline V gene yields CDR1 SGDLS and CDR2 YYNGEE. Counted from cysteine to phenylalanine, this CDR3 has 14 amino acids. Just the 42-base CDR3 DNA is kept, in frame starting at base 1. V is shortened by 3 bases, J by 0 bases, and the region joining them spans 8 bases. A total of 29 patients with locally advanced or metastatic urothelial carcinoma, treated at Memorial Sloan Kettering on a trial protocol, made up the cohort. Peripheral blood mononuclear cells were collected pretreatment and during treatment, at between 1 and 8 total time points per patient. The Qiagen DNeasy Blood extraction kit was used to purify genomic DNA from total PBMCs and from tumor samples. PBMCs were collected pretreatment and during treatment and were isolated and stored as previously described. To estimate absolute template abundance from read counts, synthetic TCR analog templates were spiked into each PCR. The immunoSEQ assay was used to amplify TCRbeta CDR3 regions from genomic DNA with bias-controlled V and J gene primers. Sequencing of rearranged TCRbeta segments was performed at approximately 20X coverage. Concerning the study's data processing: Clustering was used to correct sequencing errors, and CDR3s were annotated against IMGT so that V, D and J genes could be assigned. Out-of-frame and stop-codon sequences were excluded, and only productive TCRbeta rearrangements were used in downstream analyses. To compute clonality, Shannon entropy was normalized by the log of the number of unique productive sequences and then subtracted from one. Clones differing between time points or between blood and tumor were identified by Fisher's exact test with Benjamini-Hochberg correction at adjusted p below 0.01. The source is immuneACCESS, and TCRdb retained only in-frame sequences with V and J called. Part of the clones is not carried over; for the studies checked, unresolved V genes explain less than half of this, and the remainder is unexplained. V and J calls plus clone size are reproduced from that table; the DNA served to infer D and trimming. Recorded for this sample are about 43,000 clones; 88% of them occurred a single time. Of the sample, 13% to 15% falls within the top ten clones.

The specimen comprised PBMCs, sampled around atezolizumab (anti-PD-L1) treatment. The chain is made from TRBV9 and TRBJ2-3; no D gene can be assigned with confidence. The receptor was derived from a woman aged 55-70 years with urothelial cancer. The CDR3 in this case is CASSERSSTDTQYF. The nucleotides are TGTGCCAGCAGCGAGAGATCTAGCACAGATACGCAGTATTTT.